One sample yielded the 10 T cell receptor beta chains listed below, sequenced in a study of T cell responses to AZD1222 COVID-19 vaccine (TCRdb year 2021). Library preparation was by the immunoSEQ multiplex PCR assay. TCRdb took this table from immuneACCESS and kept in-frame rearrangements with V and J called. Such tables lack part of the clones; where checked against another copy, unresolved V genes explain under half of the gap, and the rest is unexplained. The sample has just over 95,000 clones on record, roughly nine tenths of them singletons. Roughly 4% of the sample rests with the top ten. In light of the paper, this sample's time point label describes: baseline before first vaccination. This specimen consisted of peripheral blood, obtained on day 0 of AZD1222 vaccination. The receptors originated from an adult in good health.

This chain links TRBV19 with TRBJ2-7; 12 bases agree with TRBD2. The CDR3 length is 15 residues. The germline V gene encodes CDR1 LNHDA and CDR2 SQIVND (reference sequence). V was clipped by 5 bases and J by 4 bases; unmatched bases: 6. The CDR3 DNA sequence: TGTGCCAGTAGTTGGACTAGCGGGGTTTTGTACGAGCAGTACTTC. Translated, it gives CASSWTSGVLYEQYF.

V usage is TRBV27 and J usage is TRBJ2-2; D remains unclear. The CDR3 has 15 amino acids. Germline loops: CDR1 MNHEY, CDR2 SMNVEV (reference sequence). V gave up 4 bases and J gave up 0 bases, with 9 bases separating them. The DNA of the CDR3 is TGTGCCAGCAGTTCGCCAAGTTCGAACACCGGGGAGCTGTTTTTT. This encodes CASSSPSSNTGELFF.

This rearrangement joins TRBV13 to TRBJ2-3; D call uncertain. Germline assignment: CDR1 PRHDT and CDR2 FYEKMQ (reference sequence). V was pared by 0 bases and J by 2 bases, with 12 bases between. The CDR3 is 16 residues long. CDR3 in amino acids: CASSLGQAEPTDTQYF. The DNA for the CDR3 is TGTGCCAGCAGCTTAGGCCAGGCGGAGCCCACAGATACGCAGTATTTT.

The V gene is TRBV12-3 or TRBV12-4, the J gene TRBJ2-3; D is ambiguous. The CDR3 is made up of 11 amino acids. The V end was cut by 8 bases, the J end by 7 bases, with 10 bases between. The CDR3 loop is CASSTGYTQYF. CDR3 sequence (DNA): TGTGCCAGCTCTACCGGCTATACGCAGTATTTT.

The CDR3 sequence: CASSQETGELFF. CDR3 bases: TGTGCCAGCAGCCAGGAAACCGGGGAGCTGTTTTTT. This chain uses TRBV13 with TRBJ2-2; D gene ambiguous. Trimming took off 5 bases at V and 5 bases at J, with 6 bases between the two ends. This CDR3 region has 12 residues. The germline CDR1 and CDR2 sequences are PRHDT and FYEKMQ (reference sequence).

This clone has only one observation. This sequence joins TRBV3-1 (or the pseudogene TRBV3-2) and TRBJ2-1; D is possibly TRBD2 (5 bases). The germline V gene has CDR1 LGHDT and CDR2 YNNKEL (reference sequence). V was clipped by 4 bases and J by 0 bases, with 10 bases between them. The CDR3 length is 15 residues. CDR3: CASSPFRDSYNEQFF. The CDR3 DNA reads TGTGCCAGCAGCCCTTTCCGGGACTCCTACAATGAGCAGTTCTTC.

J is TRBJ1-2 and V is TRBV4-1; 8 nucleotides line up with TRBD1. The junction had 10 bases not matched to a gene; V was cut back by 2 bases and J by 8 bases. The germline CDR1 and CDR2 sequences are MGHRA and YSYEKL. This CDR3 has 15 residues. The CDR3: CASSQSPTGGHGYTF. CDR3 coding DNA: TGCGCCAGCAGCCAATCCCCCACAGGGGGACACGGCTACACCTTC.

The rearrangement joins TRBV4-1 to TRBJ1-2; 7 nucleotides match TRBD1. There are 16 residues in the CDR3. The trim removed 4 bases at V and 2 bases at J, leaving 10 bases unmatched. Germline CDR1 reads MGHRA; CDR2 reads YSYEKL. The DNA for the CDR3 is TGCGCCAGCAGCCCTGTTGAGGGGGCGGAAAACTATGGCTACACCTTC. It encodes CASSPVEGAENYGYTF.

V gene TRBV12-3 or TRBV12-4 combines with J gene TRBJ1-2; no firm D call. Deletions cut 0 bases from V and 5 bases from J, with 7 bases between. CDR3 length equals 13 residues. The CDR3 is CASSLAERYGYTF. CDR3 in DNA: TGTGCCAGCAGTTTAGCAGAACGGTATGGCTACACCTTC.

This sequence joins TRBV19 and TRBJ1-1; D is possibly TRBD1 (5 bases). Germline V CDR1 and CDR2: LNHDA, SQIVND (reference sequence). Trimming left V 10 bases short and J 3 bases short, with 18 bases between. The CDR3 is 14 residues long. The CDR3 loop is CATRLGEGDTEAFF. The CDR3 nucleotides are TGTGCCACACGGCTGGGGGAAGGGGACACTGAAGCTTTCTTT.